This T cell receptor (beta chain) was sequenced for a study of blood T cell repertoires in COVID-19 (TCRdb year 2020). Regarding the study in general: The collaborator samples originated in the United States, Italy and Spain and spanned the acute and convalescent phases of COVID-19. The prospective study material was composed of cDNA or gDNA derived from T cells, B-cell-depleted T cells, or PBMCs. Where available, HLA class I and class II types were obtained from metadata supplied by the sample provider rather than from assay-based typing. Subjects who had been exposed to COVID-19, were actively infected with it, or had recovered from it provided the deeply sampled blood TCRbeta repertoires that made up the dataset. The repertoires were made available in a free public database intended to serve as a resource for research on the immune response to SARS-CoV-2. Samples were obtained from the ongoing ImmuneRACE study (first 160 participants) and from some 1,200 subjects provided by 6 global collaborators. Nearly every sample came with metadata listing a de-identified subject ID, COVID-19 status, age in years and sex. Broader findings and caveats from the paper: The quantity of clinical and demographic metadata differed by source and by participant and was supplied without curation.

This clone was picked up a small number of times. The clone's antigen remains unknown. The input lacks base qualities; no much larger clone sits a single base away. TCRbeta CDR3 regions were amplified from genomic DNA using the immunoSEQ Assay, a bias-controlled multiplex PCR. The source study handled its data this way. The number of nucleated cells in each sample was estimated from the amplification of reference gene primers within the assay. Sequence reads were collapsed and filtered to measure the absolute abundance of every unique TCRbeta CDR3 rearrangement. Productive Simpson clonality was computed per sample as the square root of Simpson's diversity index over productive rearrangements. This is the immuneACCESS table as TCRdb keeps it, with only in-frame sequences that have V and J called. A part of the clones is gone; compared with another copy, unresolved V genes explain less than half, and the rest is unexplained. That table gives V, J and clone size, and the DNA gave D and trimming. Counted in this sample were 80,000 to 95,000 clones; 81% of them appeared once. The ten most abundant clones make up about 45% of the sample.

Whole blood was collected in K2EDTA tubes by collaborating institutions according to the institutions' own protocols. For TCRbeta analysis, collaborators shipped samples in one of three forms: frozen whole blood, isolated PBMCs, or DNA extracted from either of those sample types. As encoded in the germline V gene, CDR1 is MNHNS while CDR2 is SASEGT. The CDR3 spans 14 residues, from the cysteine through the phenylalanine. Of all the DNA, just the CDR3 is kept, 42 bases in frame from base 1. V is reduced by 2 bases and J by 6 bases, leaving a spacing of 11 bases between them. The TCR originated in a man aged 80 or over with acute or convalescent COVID-19. Material for sequencing was peripheral blood. Recombination linked TRBV6-1 to TRBJ1-5; the D segment cannot be called with confidence. The CDR3 corresponds to CASSELRGIQPQHF. The nucleotide sequence is TGTGCCAGCAGTGAACTCCGCGGCATTCAGCCCCAGCATTTT.